This TCR beta chain was identified in a study of cytomegalovirus exposure and HLA in healthy donors. The CDR3 is made up of 13 amino acids. Germline V gives CDR1 SGHTA, CDR2 FQGNSA. Between the trimmed V and J ends, which lost 1 base and 4 bases, there was a span of 7 bases. The PCR used 60 Vbeta and 13 Jbeta primers. TCRdb's table, derived via immunoSEQ multiplex PCR, lists solely in-frame clones and lacks some. This sample yields over 60,000 clones, of which 60% to 75% are seen a single time; around an eighth belongs to the top ten. The specimen sequenced was PBMCs. The TCR sequence derives from a man aged 65 to 85 in good health and CMV-seronegative. The chain combines TRBV7-2 with TRBJ1-1; D may be TRBD1 (5 bases). CDR3 residues: CASSLGGGTEAFF. The CDR3 DNA follows: TGTGCCAGCAGCTTAGGGGGGGGCACTGAAGCTTTCTTT.